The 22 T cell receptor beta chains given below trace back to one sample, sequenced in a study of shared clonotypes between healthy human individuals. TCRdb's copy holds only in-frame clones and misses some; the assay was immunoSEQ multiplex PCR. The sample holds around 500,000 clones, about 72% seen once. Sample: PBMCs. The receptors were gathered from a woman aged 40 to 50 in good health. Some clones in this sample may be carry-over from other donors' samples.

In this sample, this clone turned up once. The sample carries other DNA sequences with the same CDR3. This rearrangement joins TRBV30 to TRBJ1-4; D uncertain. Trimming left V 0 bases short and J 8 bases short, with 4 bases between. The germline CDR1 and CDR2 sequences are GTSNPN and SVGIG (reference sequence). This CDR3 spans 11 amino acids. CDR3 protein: CAWSVGEKLFF. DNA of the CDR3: TGTGCCTGGAGTGTGGGGGAAAAACTGTTTTTT. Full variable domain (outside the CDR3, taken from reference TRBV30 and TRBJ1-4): SQTIHQWPATLVQPVGSPLSLECTVEGTSNPNLYWYRQAAGRGLQLLFYSVGIGQISSEVPQNLSASRPQDRQFILSSKKLLLSDSGFYLCAWSVGEKLFFGSGTQLSVL.

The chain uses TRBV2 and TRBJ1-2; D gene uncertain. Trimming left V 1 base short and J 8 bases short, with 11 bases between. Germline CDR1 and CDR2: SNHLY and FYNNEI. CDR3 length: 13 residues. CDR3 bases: TGTGCCAGCAGTGAAGTTCTGAGTGGCGGCTACACCTTC. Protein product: CASSEVLSGGYTF.

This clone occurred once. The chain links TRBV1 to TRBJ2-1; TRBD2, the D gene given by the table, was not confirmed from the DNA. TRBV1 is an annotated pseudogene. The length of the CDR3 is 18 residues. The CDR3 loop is CTSSQDPGLRSSYNEQFF. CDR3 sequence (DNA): TGCACCAGCAGCCAAGACCCGGGACTGAGGAGCTCCTACAATGAGCAGTTCTTC.

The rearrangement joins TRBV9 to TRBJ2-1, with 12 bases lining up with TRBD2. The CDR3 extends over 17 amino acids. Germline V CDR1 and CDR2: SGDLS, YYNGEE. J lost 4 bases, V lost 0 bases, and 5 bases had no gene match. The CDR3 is CASSVEATSGGYNEQFF. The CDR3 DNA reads TGTGCCAGCAGCGTAGAAGCGACTAGCGGGGGATACAATGAGCAGTTCTTC.

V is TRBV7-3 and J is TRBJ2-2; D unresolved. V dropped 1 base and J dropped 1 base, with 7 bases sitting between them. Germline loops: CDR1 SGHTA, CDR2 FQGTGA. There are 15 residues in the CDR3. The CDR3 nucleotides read TGTGCCAGCAGCTTAAGTCCGGGGAACACCGGGGAGCTGTTTTTT. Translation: CASSLSPGNTGELFF.

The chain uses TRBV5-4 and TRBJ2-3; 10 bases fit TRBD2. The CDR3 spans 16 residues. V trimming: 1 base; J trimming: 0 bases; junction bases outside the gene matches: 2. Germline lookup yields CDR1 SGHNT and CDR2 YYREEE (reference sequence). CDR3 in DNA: TGTGCCAGCAGCTTGAGAGCGGGAGGGAGCACAGATACGCAGTATTTT. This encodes CASSLRAGGSTDTQYF.

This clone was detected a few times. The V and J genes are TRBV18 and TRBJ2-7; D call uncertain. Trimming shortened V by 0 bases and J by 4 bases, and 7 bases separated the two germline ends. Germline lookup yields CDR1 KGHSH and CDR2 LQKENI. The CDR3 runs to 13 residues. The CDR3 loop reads CASSPPGVYEQYF. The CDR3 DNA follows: TGTGCCAGCTCACCACCGGGCGTATACGAGCAGTACTTC.

CDR3 bases: TGCGCCAGCAGCTTCCCACTGGACTATCGCAATGAGCAGTTCTTC. Translating it yields CASSFPLDYRNEQFF. This chain uses TRBV5-1 with TRBJ2-1; a weak D match, TRBD2 (6 bases). This CDR3 spans 15 amino acids. The germline CDR1 and CDR2 sequences are SGHRS and YFSETQ. Between the trimmed V and J ends, which lost 2 bases and 6 bases, there was a span of 15 bases.

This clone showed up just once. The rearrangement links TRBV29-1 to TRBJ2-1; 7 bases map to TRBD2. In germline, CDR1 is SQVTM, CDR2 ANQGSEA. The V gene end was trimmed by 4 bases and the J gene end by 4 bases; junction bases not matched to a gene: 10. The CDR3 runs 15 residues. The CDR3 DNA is TGCAGCGTTGTAGAAGTCCAGCGGGGTTACAATGAGCAGTTCTTC. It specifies CSVVEVQRGYNEQFF.

CDR3 amino acids: CASSQDGGNTEAFF. The CDR3 bases are TGTGCCAGCAGCCAAGATGGAGGAAACACTGAAGCTTTCTTT. The genes are TRBV4-2 and TRBJ1-1, with no clear D. The CDR3 covers 14 residues. The germline V gene encodes CDR1 LGHNA and CDR2 YNFKEQ. The V end was cut by 0 bases, the J end by 2 bases, with 7 bases between.

The CDR3 protein is CASSIDRIAGVFEQFF. In DNA form, the CDR3 reads TGTGCCAGTAGTATAGATCGGATAGCGGGAGTTTTCGAGCAGTTCTTC. This chain links TRBV19 with TRBJ2-1, with 9 bases aligning to TRBD2. The CDR3 runs 16 residues. Germline V gene lookup returns CDR1 LNHDA and CDR2 SQIVND (reference sequence). Unmatched junction bases numbered 10, after V lost 0 bases and J lost 10 bases.

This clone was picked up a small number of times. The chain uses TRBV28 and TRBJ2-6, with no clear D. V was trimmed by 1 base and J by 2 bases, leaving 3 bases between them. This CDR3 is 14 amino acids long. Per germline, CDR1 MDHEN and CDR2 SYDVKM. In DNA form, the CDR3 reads TGTGCCAGCAGTTTATCGCCTGGGGCCAACGTCCTGACTTTC. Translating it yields CASSLSPGANVLTF.

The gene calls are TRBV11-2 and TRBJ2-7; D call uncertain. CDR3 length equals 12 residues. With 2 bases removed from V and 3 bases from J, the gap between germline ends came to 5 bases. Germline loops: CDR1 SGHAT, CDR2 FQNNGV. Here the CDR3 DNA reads TGTGCCAGCAGCTTACGGAGCTACGAGCAGTACTTC. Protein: CASSLRSYEQYF. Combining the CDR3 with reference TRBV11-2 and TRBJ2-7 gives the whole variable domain EAGVAQSPRYKIIEKRQSVAFWCNPISGHATLYWYQQILGQGPKLLIQFQNNGVVDDSQLPKDRFSAERLKGVDSTLKIQPAKLEDSAVYLCASSLRSYEQYFGPGTRLTVT.

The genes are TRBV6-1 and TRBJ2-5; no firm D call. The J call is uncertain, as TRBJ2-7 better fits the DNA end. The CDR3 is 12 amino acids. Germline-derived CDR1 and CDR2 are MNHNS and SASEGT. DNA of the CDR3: TGTGCCAGCAGTGATAGCACCGGCGAGCAGTACTTC. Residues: CASSDSTGEQYF.

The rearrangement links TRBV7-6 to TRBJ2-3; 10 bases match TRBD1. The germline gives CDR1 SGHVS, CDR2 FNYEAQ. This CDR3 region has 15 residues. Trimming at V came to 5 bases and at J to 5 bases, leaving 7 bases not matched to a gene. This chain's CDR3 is CASSRRTGGGDTQYF. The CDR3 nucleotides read TGTGCCAGCAGCCGCCGGACAGGGGGTGGAGATACGCAGTATTTT. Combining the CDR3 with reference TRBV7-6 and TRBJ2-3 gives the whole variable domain GAGVSQSPRYKVTKRGQDVALRCDPISGHVSLYWYRQALGQGPEFLTYFNYEAQQDKSGLPNDRFSAERPEGSISTLTIQRTEQRDSAMYRCASSRRTGGGDTQYFGPGTRLTVL.

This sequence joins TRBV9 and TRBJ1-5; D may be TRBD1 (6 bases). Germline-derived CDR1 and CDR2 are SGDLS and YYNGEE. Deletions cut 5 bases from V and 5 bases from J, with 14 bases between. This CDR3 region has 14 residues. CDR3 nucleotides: TGTGCCAGCAGTCGTATAGGGGGAGATCAGCCCCAGCATTTT. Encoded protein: CASSRIGGDQPQHF.

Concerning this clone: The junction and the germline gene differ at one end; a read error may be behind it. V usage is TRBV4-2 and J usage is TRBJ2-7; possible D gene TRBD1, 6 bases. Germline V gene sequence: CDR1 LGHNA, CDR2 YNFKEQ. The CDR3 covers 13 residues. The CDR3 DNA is TGTGCCAGCAGCCAAGCCCTACAGGGACCTCCTGACTTC. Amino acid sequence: CASSQALQGPPDF.

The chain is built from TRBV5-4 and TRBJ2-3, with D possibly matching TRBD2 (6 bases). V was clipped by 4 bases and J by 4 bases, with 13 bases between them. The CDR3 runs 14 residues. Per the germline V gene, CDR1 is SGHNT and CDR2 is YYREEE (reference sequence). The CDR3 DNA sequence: TGTGCCAGCAGCCCTGGCCGGGACTCAGATACGCAGTATTTT. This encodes CASSPGRDSDTQYF.

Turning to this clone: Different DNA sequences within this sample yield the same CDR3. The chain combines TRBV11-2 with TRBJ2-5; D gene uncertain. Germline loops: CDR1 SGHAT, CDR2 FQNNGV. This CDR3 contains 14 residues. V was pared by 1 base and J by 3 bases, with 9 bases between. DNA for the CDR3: TGTGCCAGCAGCTTAGGAGGTTCCGAAGAGACCCAGTACTTC. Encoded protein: CASSLGGSEETQYF.

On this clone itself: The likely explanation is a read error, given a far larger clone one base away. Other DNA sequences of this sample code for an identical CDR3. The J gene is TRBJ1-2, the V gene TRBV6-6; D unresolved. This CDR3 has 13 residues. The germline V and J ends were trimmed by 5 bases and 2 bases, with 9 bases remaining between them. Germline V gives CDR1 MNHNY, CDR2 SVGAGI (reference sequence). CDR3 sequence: CASSPSPNYGYTF. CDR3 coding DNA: TGTGCCAGCAGTCCCTCTCCCAACTATGGCTACACCTTC.

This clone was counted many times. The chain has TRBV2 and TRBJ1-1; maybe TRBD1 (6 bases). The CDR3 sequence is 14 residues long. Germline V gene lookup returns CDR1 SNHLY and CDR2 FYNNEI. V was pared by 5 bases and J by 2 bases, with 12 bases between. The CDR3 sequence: CASSQTGINTEAFF. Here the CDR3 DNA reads TGTGCCAGCAGTCAAACAGGGATTAACACTGAAGCTTTCTTT.

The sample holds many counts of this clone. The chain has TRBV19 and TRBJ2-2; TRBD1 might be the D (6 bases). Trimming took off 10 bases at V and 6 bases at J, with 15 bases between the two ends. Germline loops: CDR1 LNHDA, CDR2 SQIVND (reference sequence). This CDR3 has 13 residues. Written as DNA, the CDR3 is TGTGCCACCGACCTCCAGGGGTCCGGGGAGCTGTTTTTT. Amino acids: CATDLQGSGELFF.